This TCR beta chain was recorded in a study of blood T cells in healthy people across ages. Study findings and constraints: Roughly linear age-related decline in beta diversity appeared, significant by age approximately 41. The study regarded diversity estimates from one million T cells as underestimates.

As regards this clonotype: What it recognizes is unknown.

The CDR3 totals 17 residues. V was shortened by 4 bases and J by 1 base, with 20 bases between the two germline ends. Germline CDR1 reads MDHEN; CDR2 reads SYDVKM. Primed by a sample-barcoded 5' primer and a J-beta primer mix, a second PCR proceeded for 7 to 11 cycles. All cDNA molecules were each tagged by a template-switch adaptor with 12 random nucleotides. TCRdb reanalysed the 5' RACE reads using MiXCR and keeps one entry per CDR3 protein. Of approximately 320,000 distinct CDR3 sequences in the sample, roughly 26% were seen once. The sequencing sample was made of blood. This TCR was recovered from a woman aged 70-85 years in good health. This chain joins TRBV28 and TRBJ2-7; perhaps TRBD2 as D (6 bases). The CDR3 nucleotides read TGTGCCAGCAGTTCACTACTCGGGACTCCCAATTCCTACGAGCAGTACTTC. It is translated as CASSSLLGTPNSYEQYF.